These T cell receptor beta chains were read from a single sample in a study of response to subunit inactivated influenza vaccine. MiXCR, run by TCRdb on the RT-PCR reads, gives a single entry per CDR3 protein. In the table there are under 200,000 distinct CDR3 sequences, about 10% of which are singletons. The material was CD8+ T cells sorted from PBMCs, obtained about 23 months after vaccination. Source of these receptors: a man between 50 and 70 years old who received an inactivated influenza vaccine. Both conserved end residues are part of each CDR3. A D gene is named only where the DNA matches it firmly.

J gene,D gene,V gene,CDR3 protein
TRBJ2-2,TRBD2,TRBV12-3/TRBV12-4,CASSSGTSFSGELFF
TRBJ2-1,TRBD1,TRBV12-3/TRBV12-4,CASRRQGFYNEQFF
TRBJ2-3,TRBD2,TRBV5-1,CASSYGGLAGDTQYF
TRBJ2-2,TRBD1,TRBV30,CAWSKAGRGLRNTGELFF
TRBJ1-3,NA,TRBV5-6,CASSFSAISGNTIYF
TRBJ2-7,NA,TRBV4-1,CASSPNRDLGTYEQYF
TRBJ2-6,TRBD1,TRBV30,CAWSGYQGAGANVLTF
TRBJ1-5,NA,TRBV28,CASSWTDNQPQHF
TRBJ1-5,NA,TRBV7-9,CASSLGRSDQPQHF
TRBJ2-5,NA,TRBV7-9,CASSLSADQYF
TRBJ1-2,NA,TRBV7-8,CASSDRQLGGYTF